The subject of this entry is one T cell receptor (beta chain). Its antigen is not known. The CDR3 contains 14 residues. Germline loops: CDR1 SGHRS, CDR2 YFSETQ. V lost 4 bases, J lost 1 base, and 4 bases stayed unmatched. This entry belongs to a study of cytomegalovirus exposure and HLA in healthy donors. General study points: TCR association rates varied by HLA locus in a later analysis, with DRB1 highest and HLA-C lowest.

Amplification used 60 Vbeta primers and 13 Jbeta primers. The repertoire was sequenced with immunoSEQ multiplex PCR; TCRdb's copy has only in-frame clones and lacks some. The table gives approximately 50,000 clones; the top ten clones make up 2% to 2.5% of it. This sequence was found in a female donor in good health and CMV-seronegative. Material: PBMCs. The chain recombines TRBV5-1 with TRBJ2-5; TRBD1 matches at 7 bases. CDR3: CASSVGQPQETQYF. The CDR3 coding sequence is TGCGCCAGCAGCGTGGGACAGCCCCAAGAGACCCAGTACTTC.